This paragraph reports one T cell receptor beta chain. What it recognizes is unknown. The data originate from a study of beta chain features in type 1 diabetes. Whole-study findings and limits: Naive, central memory and Treg TCRB repertoires appeared more alike in patients than in healthy donors. The study found moderately but significantly shorter TCRB CDR3s in all four CD4+ subsets of Type 1 diabetes patients.

V gave up 2 bases and J gave up 5 bases, with 6 bases separating them. CDR3 length: 11 amino acids. CDR1 is DFQATT, CDR2 SNEGSKA, per germline (reference sequence). Investigators reverse transcribed all isolated RNA, so they sequenced expressed TCRB transcripts. Clones were sequenced by immunoSEQ multiplex PCR, and TCRdb holds only the in-frame ones, with some missing. The sample yields some 350,000 clones, 8.5% to 10% seen once. The sequenced material came from central memory CD4+ T cells from blood. The sequence was obtained from a man aged 25 to 40 with type 1 diabetes. This rearrangement joins TRBV20-1 to TRBJ2-5; no clear D. The CDR3 spells CSARLSETQYF. In DNA, the CDR3 is TGCAGTGCTAGACTGTCGGAGACCCAGTACTTC.